This TCR beta chain was observed in a study of cytomegalovirus exposure and HLA in healthy donors. The CDR3 is 15 residues long. Germline loops: CDR1 SGHDT, CDR2 YYEEEE. The germline V and J ends were trimmed by 2 bases and 4 bases, with 14 bases remaining between them. On this clone: Antigen specificity is unknown.

Regarding the study as a whole: It was likely that a cluster of highly shared sequence variants was a sequencing artifact. Within an earlier analysis, most TCR beta V segments proved productive either about 87% or about 30% of the time. Listed as cytomegalovirus-associated were 150 to 200 TCR beta chains.

It was with 60 Vbeta and 13 Jbeta primers that the PCR ran. The repertoire was sequenced with immunoSEQ multiplex PCR; TCRdb's copy has only in-frame clones and lacks some. The data hold under 200,000 clones, with approximately 80% observed a single time. Specimen: PBMCs. The chain has TRBV5-6 and TRBJ2-3; a possible D gene is TRBD1 (6 bases). The source of this sequence is a woman aged 50 to 60 in good health and CMV-seronegative. CDR3 amino acids: CASSFGTGRADTQYF. The CDR3 coding sequence is TGTGCCAGCAGCTTCGGTACAGGGCGGGCAGATACGCAGTATTTT. The variable domain in full, completed from reference TRBV5-6 and TRBJ2-3, reads DAGVTQSPTHLIKTRGQQVTLRCSPKSGHDTVSWYQQALGQGPQFIFQYYEEEERQRGNFPDRFSGHQFPNYSSELNVNALLLGDSALYLCASSFGTGRADTQYFGPGTRLTVL.